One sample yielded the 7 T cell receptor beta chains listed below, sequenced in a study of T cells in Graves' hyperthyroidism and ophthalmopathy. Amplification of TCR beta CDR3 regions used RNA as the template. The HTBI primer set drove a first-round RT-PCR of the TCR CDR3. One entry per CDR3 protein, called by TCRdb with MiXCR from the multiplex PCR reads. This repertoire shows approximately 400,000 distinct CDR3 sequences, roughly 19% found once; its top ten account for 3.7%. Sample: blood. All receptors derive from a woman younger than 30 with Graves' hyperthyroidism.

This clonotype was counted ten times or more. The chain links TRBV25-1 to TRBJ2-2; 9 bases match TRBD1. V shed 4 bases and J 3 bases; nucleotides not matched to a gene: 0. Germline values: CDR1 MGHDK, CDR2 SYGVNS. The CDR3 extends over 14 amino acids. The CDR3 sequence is CASSGQGDTGELFF. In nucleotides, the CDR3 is TGTGCCAGCAGTGGACAGGGGGACACCGGGGAGCTGTTTTTT.

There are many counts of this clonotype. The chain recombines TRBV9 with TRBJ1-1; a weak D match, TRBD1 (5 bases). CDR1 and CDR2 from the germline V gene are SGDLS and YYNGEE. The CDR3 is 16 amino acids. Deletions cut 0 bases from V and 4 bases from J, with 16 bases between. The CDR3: CASSVDGGGVVTEAFF. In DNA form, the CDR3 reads TGTGCCAGCAGCGTAGACGGGGGAGGGGTGGTCACTGAAGCTTTCTTT.

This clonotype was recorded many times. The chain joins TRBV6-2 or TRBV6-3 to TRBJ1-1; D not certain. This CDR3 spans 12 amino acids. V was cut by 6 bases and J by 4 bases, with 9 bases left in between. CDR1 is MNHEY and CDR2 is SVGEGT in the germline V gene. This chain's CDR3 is CASSLGATEAFF. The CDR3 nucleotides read TGTGCCAGCAGCCTTGGAGCCACTGAAGCTTTCTTT.

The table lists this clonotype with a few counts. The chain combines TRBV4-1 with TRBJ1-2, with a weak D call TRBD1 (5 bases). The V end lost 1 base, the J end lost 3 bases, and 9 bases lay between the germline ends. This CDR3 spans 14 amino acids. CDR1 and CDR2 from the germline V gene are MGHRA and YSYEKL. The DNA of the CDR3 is TGCGCCAGCAGCCAAGGGGGGGGGTACTATGGCTACACCTTC. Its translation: CASSQGGGYYGYTF.

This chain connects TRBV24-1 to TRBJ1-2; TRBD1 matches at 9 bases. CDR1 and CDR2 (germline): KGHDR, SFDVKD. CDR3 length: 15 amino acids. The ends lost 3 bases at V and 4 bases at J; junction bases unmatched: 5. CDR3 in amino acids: CATSDAGTGSYGYTF. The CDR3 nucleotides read TGTGCCACCAGTGATGCCGGGACAGGGTCCTATGGCTACACCTTC.

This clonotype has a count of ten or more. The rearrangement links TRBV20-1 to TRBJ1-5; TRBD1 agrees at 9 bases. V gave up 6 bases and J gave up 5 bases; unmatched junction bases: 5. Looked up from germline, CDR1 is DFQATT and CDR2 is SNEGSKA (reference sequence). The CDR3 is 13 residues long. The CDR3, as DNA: TGCAGTGCCCCAAGACAGGGGGATCAGCCCCAGCATTTT. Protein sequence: CSAPRQGDQPQHF.

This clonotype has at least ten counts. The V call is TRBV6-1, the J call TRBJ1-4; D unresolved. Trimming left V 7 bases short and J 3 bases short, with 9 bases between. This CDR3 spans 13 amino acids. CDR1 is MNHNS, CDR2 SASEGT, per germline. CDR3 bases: TGTGCCAGCATAAGGCTAGCTAATGAAAAACTGTTTTTT. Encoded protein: CASIRLANEKLFF.